The T cell receptor (beta chain) under discussion was sequenced for a study of OX40 agonist ivuxolimab in advanced cancers. Regarding the complete study: The costimulatory receptor OX40 (CD134) was targeted by ivuxolimab, a fully human IgG2 agonistic monoclonal antibody. Of the roughly 52 patients in dose escalation, around 20 had hepatocellular carcinoma, about 15 had melanoma, 9 had renal cell carcinoma and 9 had head and neck cancer. The monotherapy dose-escalation portion (N = 52 patients) of the phase I ivuxolimab trial is reported in the paper. The dose-escalation cohort was about 83% male with a mean age of around 62 years, ranging from roughly 23 to 90. Intravenous ivuxolimab was administered to patients every 2 weeks at six dose levels: 0.01, 0.1, 0.3, 1.5, 3 and 10 mg/kg. Three dose-escalation patients achieved partial responses, one with hepatocellular carcinoma and two with cutaneous melanoma. Patients were allowed to have had prior anti-PD-1, anti-PD-L1 or anti-CTLA-4 therapy, and roughly 40% of the dose-escalation patients had previously received checkpoint inhibitors. Peripheral TCRbeta sequencing aimed to test whether ivuxolimab altered TCR sequence diversity and caused clonal T-cell expansion. General findings and caveats noted by the study authors: Clonal expansion of both CD4+ and CD8+ blood T cells was observed from baseline to week 6 at doses 0.1 to 3.0 mg/kg. Low levels of normalized T-cell clonal expansion were also seen in some patients who did not respond. After ivuxolimab, CD8+ T cells had more expanded clones than CD4+ T cells on average. Which antigens the clonally expanded peripheral T cells were specific for was not determined. Partial responders in the 0.1-3.0 mg/kg groups had among the lowest normalized peripheral clonal expansion, especially among CD8+ T cells.

The CDR3 sequence holds 15 residues, the cysteine and phenylalanine included. Only the CDR3 portion is preserved as DNA: 45 bases, with reading frame beginning at the first base. CDR1 and CDR2 (SGHRS, YFSETQ) derive from the germline V gene. V lost 0 bases and J lost 4 bases, and the count of bases not matched to a germline gene is 5. To sequence the TCRbeta CDR3 region, genomic DNA was isolated from the sorted cells. The immunoSEQ Assay was used for sequencing of TCRbeta CDR3 regions. TCRdb took over this immuneACCESS table, retaining in-frame rearrangements with V and J assigned. Such tables are incomplete; in checked studies, under half of the missing clones stem from an unresolved V gene, and the remainder is unexplained. In this sample the table shows more than 70,000 clones, more than 75% of which occur a single time. Roughly 0.32% of the sample is taken by the ten largest. Patients with autoimmune disease history or receiving systemic immunosuppression were excluded from the trial. Peripheral blood for TCR sequencing was collected from all dose cohorts at baseline, on cycle 4 day 1, and on cycle 7 day 1. The samples were taken from a phase I, first-in-human, multicenter, open-label dose-escalation trial of ivuxolimab. Adults with locally advanced or metastatic melanoma, renal cell carcinoma, hepatocellular carcinoma or head and neck squamous cell carcinoma were enrolled in the trial. Before TCR sequencing, CD4+ T cells and CD8+ T cells from peripheral blood were sorted into separate populations.

A word on this clone: This receptor's antigen is unknown. The record has no base qualities; no much larger clone is one base away.

This specimen consisted of CD4+ or CD8+ T cells sorted from blood, obtained in a trial of the OX40 agonist ivuxolimab. Recombination connected TRBV5-1 to TRBJ1-2, with 8 middle bases fitting TRBD1. The clonotype was recovered from an adult with an advanced solid tumor such as melanoma, head and neck, liver or kidney cancer. For the CDR3, the sequence is CASSLGTGPAYGYTF. In nucleotide form, the sequence is TGCGCCAGCAGCTTGGGGACAGGGCCGGCCTATGGCTACACCTTC. Outside the CDR3, residues come from the reference TRBV5-1 and TRBJ1-2 proteins, so the full variable domain is: KAGVTQTPRYLIKTRGQQVTLSCSPISGHRSVSWYQQTPGQGLQFLFEYFSETQRNKGNFPGRFSGRQFSNSRSEMNVSTLELGDSALYLCASSLGTGPAYGYTFGSGTRLTVV.